The sequence of this T cell receptor beta chain was determined in a study of CD4+ T cells in melanoma. Study-level points and caveats: A reported correlation linked neoantigen-specific CD4+ T cells to CD8+, macrophage and B cell function. Neoantigen-specific CD4+ T cells in melanoma reportedly had diverse differentiation states.

Generated by immunoSEQ multiplex PCR, the TCRdb table keeps only in-frame clones and is missing some. The data show 6,000 to 8,500 clones, over 65% seen once. This CDR3 region has 13 residues. Germline CDR1 is MNHNY and CDR2 is SVGAGI (reference sequence). V lost 2 bases and J lost 7, with 9 bases in between. This clone appeared a few times. Its specificity is not known. This clonotype originated in a human donor with melanoma. J is TRBJ1-5 and V is TRBV6-6, with D unclear. Sequenced input: cells from a culture (not recorded whether cultured in vitro). CDR3 sequence reads: CASSYTLGQPQHF. Here the CDR3 DNA reads TGTGCCAGCAGTTACACGTTGGGACAGCCCCAGCATTTT.